This TCR beta chain was sequenced in a study of response to subunit inactivated influenza vaccine. Study results and limitations: T cells newly recruited by each seasonal influenza vaccination are few, the authors suggested.

One entry per CDR3 protein results from TCRdb running MiXCR on the RT-PCR reads. The data contain about half a million distinct CDR3 sequences, about 25% of them singletons. This clonotype was detected many times. Its antigen remains unidentified. Here the sequenced sample was CD4+ T cells sorted from PBMCs, taken 4 to 6 days after vaccination. This clonotype was obtained from a man aged 50-59 years who received an inactivated influenza vaccine.

CDR3 sequence reads: CASSAHDRGSYNEQFF. The CDR3 coding sequence is TGTGCCAGCAGCGCCCACGACAGGGGCTCCTACAATGAGCAGTTCTTC. This chain joins TRBV6-1 and TRBJ2-1; TRBD1 agrees at 8 bases. CDR3 length: 16 amino acids. CDR1 MNHNS and CDR2 SASEGT come from the germline V gene. J gave up 0 bases and V 6 bases, and 7 bases lay outside the gene matches.